Listed here are 7 T cell receptor beta chains from one sample, sequenced in a study of shared clonotypes between healthy human individuals. The protocol was immunoSEQ multiplex PCR, while the TCRdb copy is restricted to in-frame clones and leaves out a portion. This table holds about 1.9 million clones, approximately 92% found once. Terminally differentiated effector memory CD45RA+ cells were left out of the naive CD8 fraction, which was CD45RO-negative and positively selected for CCR7. What was sequenced was naive CD8+ T cells from PBMCs. These receptors were collected from a man aged 18 to 29 in good health. Some clones in this sample may be carry-over from other donors' samples.

A word on this clone: The same CDR3 can be traced to other DNA sequences in this sample. The chain links TRBV7-9 to TRBJ1-3; D is unresolved. The germline V gene encodes CDR1 SEHNR and CDR2 FQNEAQ (reference sequence). This CDR3 has 12 amino acids. The ends were cut back, 1 base at V and 3 bases at J, with 1 base in the middle. Written as DNA, the CDR3 is TGTGCCAGCAGCTTAGTTGGAAACACCATATATTTT. Its translation: CASSLVGNTIYF.

The rearrangement joins TRBV2 to TRBJ2-6, with D perhaps being TRBD1 or TRBD2 (5 bases each). Trimming removed 6 bases at V and 2 bases at J, with 8 bases between. Germline V gene lookup returns CDR1 SNHLY and CDR2 FYNNEI. The CDR3 is made up of 14 amino acids. CDR3 coding DNA: TGTGCCAGCAGCCGGGGCGCTGGGGCCAACGTCCTGACTTTC. Protein: CASSRGAGANVLTF.

The genes are TRBV7-9 and TRBJ2-4; 9 positions match TRBD2. V lost 3 bases and J lost 8; bases outside the gene matches: 14. The CDR3 is 17 residues long. Per germline, CDR1 SEHNR and CDR2 FQNEAQ (reference sequence). CDR3 amino acids: CASSFVGVLAGLDIQYF. The CDR3 DNA follows: TGTGCCAGCAGCTTTGTTGGTGTTCTAGCGGGATTAGACATTCAGTACTTC.

This chain joins TRBV18 and TRBJ1-1; D unclear. Germline loops: CDR1 KGHSH, CDR2 LQKENI. Trimming took 4 bases from V and 3 from J, leaving 9 bases between them. The CDR3 totals 13 residues. The CDR3 reads CASSRREDTEAFF. The CDR3 nucleotides read TGTGCCAGCTCACGTCGAGAGGACACTGAAGCTTTCTTT. Looking up the rest from reference TRBV18 and TRBJ1-1 gives the full variable domain: NAGVMQNPRHLVRRRGQEARLRCSPMKGHSHVYWYRQLPEEGLKFMVYLQKENIIDESGMPKERFSAEFPKEGPSILRIQQVVRGDSAAYFCASSRREDTEAFFGQGTRLTVV.

The rearrangement uses TRBV15 and TRBJ2-2; the D call may be TRBD1 or TRBD2 (5 bases each). V shed 0 bases and J shed 4 bases, with 15 bases lying between them. Germline CDR1 reads LNHNV; CDR2 reads YYDKDF (reference sequence). The CDR3 consists of 17 residues. Here the CDR3 reads CATSREIGTGPTGELFF. CDR3 in DNA: TGTGCCACCAGCAGAGAAATTGGGACGGGGCCCACCGGGGAGCTGTTTTTT.

To note about this clone: At one end, the junction sequence differs from germline, possibly due to a read error. This chain uses TRBV15 with TRBJ1-2, with a possible D match to TRBD1 (6 bases). The CDR3 spans 13 residues. CDR1 LNHNV and CDR2 YYDKDF come from the germline V gene (reference sequence). In DNA, the CDR3 is TGTGCCACCAGCAGAGATGGGTCCCAGGGACAAAACTTC. As protein: CATSRDGSQGQNF.

V and J are TRBV5-6 and TRBJ1-2; D not resolved. Trimming took 4 bases from V and 2 from J, leaving 18 bases between them. Per germline, CDR1 SGHDT and CDR2 YYEEEE. The CDR3 has 16 amino acids. CDR3 nucleotides: TGTGCCAGCAGCCAACCTGGGTGGCTGATGAACTATGGCTACACCTTC. Its protein product is CASSQPGWLMNYGYTF.